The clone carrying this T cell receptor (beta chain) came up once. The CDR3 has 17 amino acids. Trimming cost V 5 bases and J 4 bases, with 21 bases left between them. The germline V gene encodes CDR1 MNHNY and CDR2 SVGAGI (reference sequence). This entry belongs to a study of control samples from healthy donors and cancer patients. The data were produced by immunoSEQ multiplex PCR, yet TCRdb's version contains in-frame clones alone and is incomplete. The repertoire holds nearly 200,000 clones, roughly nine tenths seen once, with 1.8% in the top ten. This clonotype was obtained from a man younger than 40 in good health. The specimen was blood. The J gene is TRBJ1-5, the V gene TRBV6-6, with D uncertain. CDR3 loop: CASSPQGSSLFNQPQHF. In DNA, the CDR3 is TGTGCCAGCAGTCCCCAAGGAAGCTCCCTGTTTAATCAGCCCCAGCATTTT.